This TCR delta chain derives from a study of γδ T cells in repeated Plasmodium falciparum infection. TCRdb re-called the multiplex PCR reads with CATT. The sample carries 75,000 to 100,000 delta-chain clones, more than 1.4% recorded once. This clone appeared a few times. The protein held in TCRdb is that of a much larger clone and does not match this DNA's translation at residue 3, likely because of a read error; the protein shown is translated from the DNA. Gammadelta T cells were flow-sorted from PBMC into Vgamma9/Vdelta2+ and Vdelta2-negative populations for bulk analysis. Germline values: CDR1 TSWWSYY, CDR2 QGS. This CDR3 has 23 amino acids.

The chain links TRDV1 to TRDJ1; 9 bases are shared with TRDD3. TCRdb records no J gene; here it was assigned by comparing the DNA to germline. Material: gamma-delta T cells from blood. The receptor's source is a pool of human donors (malaria-infected and uninfected, not separated). This CDR3 reads CAPGAPIPGHHGSGGSYTDKLIF. The CDR3 region has the DNA TGTGCTCCTGGGGCCCCCATTCCGGGTCATCACGGATCTGGGGGATCGTACACCGATAAACTCATCTTT.